This T cell receptor (beta chain) was sequenced for a study of CD8+ T cells in alopecia areata. Treatment specified: oral pan-JAK inhibitor, 5-10 mg twice daily. The CDR3 consists of 13 residues. Trimming shortened V by 5 bases and J by 1 base, and 6 bases separated the two germline ends. Germline V gene data show CDR1 as SQVTM and CDR2 as ANQGSEA. cDNA reverse transcribed from extracted RNA served as the sequencing template. Data came from immunoSEQ multiplex PCR; TCRdb stores just in-frame clones and leaves some out. The sample holds about 190,000 clones; approximately 56% are singletons and the top ten take 0.69%.

The rearrangement joins TRBV29-1 to TRBJ2-6; D unresolved. The sample consisted of CD4+ T cells sorted from blood, taken at week 4, from a patient treated with tofacitinib. This sequence was found in a human donor with alopecia areata. CDR3 protein: CSVRRSGANVLTF. CDR3 coding DNA: TGCAGCGTTCGGAGATCTGGGGCCAACGTCCTGACTTTC.